The clone carrying this T cell receptor (beta chain) was recorded at least ten times. Antigen unknown. The CDR3 has 14 residues. V gave up 2 bases and J gave up 4 bases; unmatched junction bases: 3. Per the germline V gene, CDR1 is KGHSH and CDR2 is LQKENI. Indicated time point: newly diagnosed GD, antithyroid drugs for less than 3 months. The TCR library used RNA extracted from PBMCs. A roughly 10-milliliter sample of peripheral blood was drawn into EDTA tubes. The data belong to a study of regulatory T cells in long-lasting Graves disease. Study-level background: Prior antithyroid drug treatment in newly diagnosed Graves' patients lasted under 3 months. General study results and limits: The study found persistent patients shared more public clonotypes (roughly 2,600) than new patients (nearly 1,000).

Library construction for TCR beta used iRepertoire HTBI primers and Arm-PCR of CDR3 regions. TCRdb re-derived calls from the multiplex PCR reads in MiXCR, one entry per CDR3 protein. In the table there are around 500,000 distinct CDR3 sequences, less than 15% of which are singletons. The same data also contributed to another study, on T cells in Graves' hyperthyroidism and ophthalmopathy. That publication notes: The majority of expanded thyroid clonotypes above 0.001 also appeared in blood.

This receptor was identified in a man aged 25 to 40 with Graves disease. This chain joins TRBV18 and TRBJ2-5; TRBD1 matches 8 bases. Here the sequenced sample was peripheral blood mononuclear cells (PBMCs), taken at new diagnosis, from a patient treated with antithyroid drugs. The chain's CDR3 is CASSPATGVETQYF. DNA for the CDR3: TGTGCCAGCTCACCAGCGACAGGGGTAGAGACCCAGTACTTC.